A selection of T cell receptor beta chains follows, all from one sample in a study of blood T cell repertoires in COVID-19. Repertoires were generated with immunoSEQ multiplex PCR, while TCRdb's copy carries only in-frame clones and drops some. The sample yields about 30,000 clones, 75% to 90% seen once. The sequenced sample was peripheral blood. These receptors all stem from an elderly man with acute or convalescent COVID-19. Each CDR3 is given without its conserved first and last residue. A D gene is named only where the DNA matches it firmly.

TRBD2 TRBJ2-7 TRBV7-9 ASSLPGRDVSYEQY
. TRBJ1-6 TRBV4-1 ASSQAREILPLH
TRBD2 TRBJ2-1 TRBV19 ASSISTSGGGDEQF
. TRBJ2-7 TRBV6-5 ASSSGTSIYEQY
. TRBJ1-1 TRBV25-1 ASSEQGNPEAF
TRBD1 TRBJ2-7 TRBV7-8 ASRPGTGNHEQY
TRBD1 TRBJ2-5 TRBV30 AWGRDSQETQY
. TRBJ1-6 TRBV27 ASSPWGLNSPLH
. TRBJ2-6 TRBV19 ASDNGANVLT
TRBD1 TRBJ1-4 TRBV27 ASSSGQLNEKLF
TRBD2 TRBJ2-5 TRBV5-4 ASSLAPGLAGPRETQY
. TRBJ1-5 TRBV5-1 ASSLEIGADQPQH
. TRBJ1-1 TRBV9 ASSVRQLNTEAF
. TRBJ1-6 TRBV20-1 SASLQNNSPLH
TRBD2 TRBJ2-1 TRBV7-2 ASSSRTSDYNEQF
. TRBJ1-1 TRBV20-1 SARPLEAF
. TRBJ2-3 TRBV9 ASSAAGRKPPRVPSTDTQY
. TRBJ1-2 TRBV4-1 ASSRLGSSGYT
TRBD2 TRBJ2-5 TRBV7-8 ASSPPPGGEETQY
TRBD1 TRBJ1-1 TRBV5-1 ASSYGQATSEAF
TRBD2 TRBJ2-7 TRBV6-5 ASRYGILAAYEQY
. TRBJ1-6 TRBV27 ASSFEPGNNSPLH
. TRBJ2-7 TRBV2 ASSPNRISYEQY
TRBD2 TRBJ2-7 TRBV2 ASTRGGVRSYEQY
. TRBJ2-3 TRBV29-1 SVVTGPDTQY